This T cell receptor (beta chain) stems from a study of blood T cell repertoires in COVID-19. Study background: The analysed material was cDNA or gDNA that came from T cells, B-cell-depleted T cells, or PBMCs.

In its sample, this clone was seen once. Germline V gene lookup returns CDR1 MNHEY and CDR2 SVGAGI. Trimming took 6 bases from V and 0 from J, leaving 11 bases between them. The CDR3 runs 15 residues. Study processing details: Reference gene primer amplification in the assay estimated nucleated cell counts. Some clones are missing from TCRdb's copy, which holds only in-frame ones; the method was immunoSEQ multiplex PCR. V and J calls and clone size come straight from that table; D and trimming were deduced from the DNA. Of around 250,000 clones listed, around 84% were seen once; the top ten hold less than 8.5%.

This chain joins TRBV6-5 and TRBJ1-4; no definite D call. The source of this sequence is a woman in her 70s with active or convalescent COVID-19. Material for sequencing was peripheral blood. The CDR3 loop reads CASSRGDATNEKLFF. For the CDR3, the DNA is TGTGCCAGCAGCCGCGGGGATGCAACTAATGAAAAACTGTTTTTT.